Sequencing of this T cell receptor (beta chain) was carried out in a study of T-cell reconstitution after alpha-beta-depleted transplantation in children. This clonotype was picked up a small number of times. Its antigen is still unknown. Germline CDR1 is SNHLY and CDR2 is FYNNEI. The CDR3 totals 13 residues. Trimming stripped 6 bases from V and 4 bases from J, with 10 bases between. Study-level findings and limits: By one year post-transplant, T-cell counts and diversity largely arose from T cells that were newly produced. Expanded graft clones numbering several hundred reportedly gave rise to alpha-beta T cells about two months after transplant. Elevated TCRbeta diversity at day 60 was traced, in some patients, to surviving recipient T cells and thymic progenitors.

It was with unique molecular identifiers that the TCRbeta library was prepared. A single record per CDR3 protein comes from TCRdb applying MiXCR to the PCR reads. The table has 200,000 to 300,000 distinct CDR3 sequences, about 25% seen once. The sequence derives from a girl aged 2 to 9 with Fanconi anemia, due to receive a stem cell transplant. The V and J genes are TRBV2 and TRBJ2-1; D unresolved. Sequenced here: PBMCs, sampled before TCRalphabeta/CD19-depleted stem cell transplant. CDR3 in DNA: TGTGCCAGCAGGCTAGACCTTTACAATGAGCAGTTCTTC. Translated, it gives CASRLDLYNEQFF.